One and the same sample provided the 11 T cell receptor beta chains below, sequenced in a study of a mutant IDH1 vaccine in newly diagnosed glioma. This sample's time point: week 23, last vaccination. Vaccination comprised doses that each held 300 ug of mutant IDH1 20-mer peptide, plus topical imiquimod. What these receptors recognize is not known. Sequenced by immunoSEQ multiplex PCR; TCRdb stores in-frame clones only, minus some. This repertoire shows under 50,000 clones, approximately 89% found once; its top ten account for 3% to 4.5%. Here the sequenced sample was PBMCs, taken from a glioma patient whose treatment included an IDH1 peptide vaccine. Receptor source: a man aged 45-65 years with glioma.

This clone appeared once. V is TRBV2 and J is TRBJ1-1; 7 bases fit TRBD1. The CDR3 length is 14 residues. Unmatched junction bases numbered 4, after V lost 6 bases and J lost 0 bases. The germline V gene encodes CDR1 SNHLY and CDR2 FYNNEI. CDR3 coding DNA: TGTGCCAGCAGACCCGGGACAGTGAACACTGAAGCTTTCTTT. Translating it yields CASRPGTVNTEAFF.

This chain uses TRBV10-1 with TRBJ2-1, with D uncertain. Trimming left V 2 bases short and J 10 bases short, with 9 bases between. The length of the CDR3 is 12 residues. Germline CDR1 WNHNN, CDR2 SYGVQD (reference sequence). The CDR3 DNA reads TGCGCCAGCAGTGAGAATTTGGGGGAGCAGTTCTTC. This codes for CASSENLGEQFF.

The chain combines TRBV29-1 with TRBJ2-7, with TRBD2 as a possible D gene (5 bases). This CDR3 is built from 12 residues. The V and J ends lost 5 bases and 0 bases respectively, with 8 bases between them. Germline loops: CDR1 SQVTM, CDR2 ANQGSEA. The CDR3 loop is CSVRGSSYEQYF. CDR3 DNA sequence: TGCAGCGTTCGGGGAAGCTCCTACGAGCAGTACTTC.

CDR3 coding DNA: TGTGCCAGCAGCCAAGATCTTCTCAATGAGCAGTTCTTC. It encodes CASSQDLLNEQFF. This rearrangement joins TRBV14 to TRBJ2-1; D not resolved. The CDR3 covers 13 residues. V shed 0 bases and J shed 6 bases, with 6 bases lying between them. The V gene's germline CDR1 is SGHDN and CDR2 FVKESK.

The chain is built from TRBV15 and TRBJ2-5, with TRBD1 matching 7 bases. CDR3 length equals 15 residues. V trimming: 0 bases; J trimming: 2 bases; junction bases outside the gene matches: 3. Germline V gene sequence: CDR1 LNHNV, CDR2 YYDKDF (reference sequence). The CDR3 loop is CATSRDPGQQETQYF. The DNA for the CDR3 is TGTGCCACCAGCAGAGATCCGGGACAGCAAGAGACCCAGTACTTC. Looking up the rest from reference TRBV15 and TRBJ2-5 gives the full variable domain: DAMVIQNPRYQVTQFGKPVTLSCSQTLNHNVMYWYQQKSSQAPKLLFHYYDKDFNNEADTPDNFQSRRPNTSFCFLDIRSPGLGDTAMYLCATSRDPGQQETQYFGPGTRLLVL.

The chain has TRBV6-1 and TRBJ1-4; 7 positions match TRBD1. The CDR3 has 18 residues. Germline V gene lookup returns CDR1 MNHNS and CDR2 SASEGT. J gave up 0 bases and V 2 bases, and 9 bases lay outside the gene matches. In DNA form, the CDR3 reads TGTGCCAGCAGTGAATGGGGGACAGCCCCCGCAACTAATGAAAAACTGTTTTTT. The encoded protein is CASSEWGTAPATNEKLFF.

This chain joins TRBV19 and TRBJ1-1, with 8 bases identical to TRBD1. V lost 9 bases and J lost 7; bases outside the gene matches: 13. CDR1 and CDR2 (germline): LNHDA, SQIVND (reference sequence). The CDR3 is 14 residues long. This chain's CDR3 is CASIQGQEFDEAFF. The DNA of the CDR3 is TGTGCCAGCATCCAGGGACAGGAATTCGATGAAGCTTTCTTT. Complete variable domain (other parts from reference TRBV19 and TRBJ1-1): DGGITQSPKYLFRKEGQNVTLSCEQNLNHDAMYWYRQDPGQGLRLIYYSQIVNDFQKGDIAEGYSVSREKKESFPLTVTSAQKNPTAFYLCASIQGQEFDEAFFGQGTRLTVV.

The chain's CDR3 is CASSDTGWGEQFF. CDR3 bases: TGTGCCAGCAGTGACACAGGTTGGGGTGAGCAGTTCTTC. The chain has TRBV6-4 and TRBJ2-1; TRBD1 might be the D (5 bases). CDR1 and CDR2 from the germline V gene are MRHNA and SNTAGT. The length of the CDR3 is 13 residues. The ends were cut back, 2 bases at V and 9 bases at J, with 11 bases in the middle.

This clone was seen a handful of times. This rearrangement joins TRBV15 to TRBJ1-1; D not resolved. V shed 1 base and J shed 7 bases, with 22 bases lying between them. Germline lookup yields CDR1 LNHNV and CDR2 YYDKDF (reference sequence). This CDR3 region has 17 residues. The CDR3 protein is CATSRGALQRGKDEAFF. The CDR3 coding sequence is TGTGCCACCAGCAGAGGGGCCCTCCAGCGGGGAAAAGATGAAGCTTTCTTT.

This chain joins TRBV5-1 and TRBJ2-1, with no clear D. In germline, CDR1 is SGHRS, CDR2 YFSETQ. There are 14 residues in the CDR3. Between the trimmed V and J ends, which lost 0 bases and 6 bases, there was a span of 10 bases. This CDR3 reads CASSLGSQPNEQFF. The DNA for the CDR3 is TGCGCCAGCAGCTTGGGTTCGCAGCCCAATGAGCAGTTCTTC.

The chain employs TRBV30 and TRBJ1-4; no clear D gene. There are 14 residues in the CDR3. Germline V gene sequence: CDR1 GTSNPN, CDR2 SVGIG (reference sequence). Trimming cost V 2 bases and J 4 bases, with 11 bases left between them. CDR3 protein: CAWSYGLGNEKLFF. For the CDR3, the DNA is TGTGCCTGGAGTTACGGTCTAGGTAATGAAAAACTGTTTTTT. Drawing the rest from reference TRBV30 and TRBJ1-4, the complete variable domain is SQTIHQWPATLVQPVGSPLSLECTVEGTSNPNLYWYRQAAGRGLQLLFYSVGIGQISSEVPQNLSASRPQDRQFILSSKKLLLSDSGFYLCAWSYGLGNEKLFFGSGTQLSVL.